These 8 T cell receptor beta chains share one sample of origin, sequenced in a study of response to subunit inactivated influenza vaccine. MiXCR was run by TCRdb on the RT-PCR reads, yielding one entry per CDR3 protein. The data show about 650,000 distinct CDR3 sequences, 11% to 15% seen once. Sample: PBMCs from blood, taken 14 to 15 days before vaccination. These receptors were collected from a man aged 50 to 59 who received an inactivated influenza vaccine.

This clonotype was found many times. The chain employs TRBV7-2 and TRBJ2-1, with a possible D match to TRBD2 (6 bases). The CDR3 consists of 14 residues. The V gene lost 5 bases and the J gene lost 4 bases, with 12 bases spanning the gap. Germline V gene data show CDR1 as SGHTA and CDR2 as FQGNSA. CDR3: CASSAGRSYNEQFF. The CDR3 region has the DNA TGTGCCAGCAGCGCGGGACGGAGTTACAATGAGCAGTTCTTC. Filled out from reference TRBV7-2 and TRBJ2-1, the complete variable domain reads GAGVSQSPSNKVTEKGKDVELRCDPISGHTALYWYRQSLGQGLEFLIYFQGNSAPDKSGLPSDRFSAERTGGSVSTLTIQRTQQEDSAVYLCASSAGRSYNEQFFGPGTRLTVL.

This clonotype has more than one count but fewer than ten. The chain employs TRBV29-1 and TRBJ2-2, with D tentatively TRBD2 (5 bases). V lost 6 bases and J lost 4, with 15 bases in between. The CDR3 sequence is 14 residues long. Germline V CDR1 and CDR2: SQVTM, ANQGSEA. The CDR3 loop is CSVRQGGSTGELFF. CDR3 nucleotides: TGCAGCGTCCGACAAGGAGGTAGCACCGGGGAGCTGTTTTTT.

This chain joins TRBV5-4 and TRBJ2-3, with D perhaps TRBD2 (7 bases). The CDR3 contains 13 residues. Germline V lookup: CDR1 SGHNT, CDR2 YYREEE (reference sequence). The V and J ends lost 6 bases and 0 bases respectively, with 8 bases between them. CDR3 DNA: TGTGCCAGCAAGGGGGGGAGCACAGATACGCAGTATTTT. It is translated as CASKGGSTDTQYF.

The V and J genes are TRBV2 and TRBJ2-5; D may correspond to TRBD1 or TRBD2 (5 bases each). The germline V and J ends were trimmed by 8 bases and 1 base, with 11 bases remaining between them. Per the germline V gene, CDR1 is SNHLY and CDR2 is FYNNEI. The CDR3 extends over 13 amino acids. CDR3 in amino acids: CASHTGGQETQYF. CDR3 nucleotide sequence: TGTGCCAGCCACACTGGGGGCCAAGAGACCCAGTACTTC.

V gene TRBV20-1 combines with J gene TRBJ2-7, with D possibly being TRBD1 (6 bases). CDR1 is DFQATT and CDR2 is SNEGSKA in the germline V gene (reference sequence). V lost 0 bases and J lost 3, with 21 bases in between. The length of the CDR3 is 17 residues. DNA of the CDR3: TGCAGTGCTAGAGAGGCGATAAGGGGGTCTTTCGTCTACGAGCAGTACTTC. Encoded protein: CSAREAIRGSFVYEQYF.

This chain connects TRBV6-2 or TRBV6-3 to TRBJ2-5; maybe TRBD1 (6 bases). Trimming shortened V by 5 bases and J by 1 base, and 14 bases separated the two germline ends. The CDR3 contains 15 residues. The germline V gene encodes CDR1 MNHEY and CDR2 SVGEGT. CDR3 sequence: CASSRDRLRQETQYF. CDR3 coding DNA: TGTGCCAGCAGTCGAGACAGGCTTCGCCAAGAGACCCAGTACTTC.

The chain couples TRBV5-1 to TRBJ2-1; no clear D. Germline CDR1 reads SGHRS; CDR2 reads YFSETQ. Trimming shortened V by 5 bases and J by 7 bases, and 7 bases separated the two germline ends. The CDR3 length is 11 residues. For the CDR3, the DNA is TGCGCCAGCAGGACGAGTAATGAGCAGTTCTTC. Translated, it gives CASRTSNEQFF.

Only one count was recorded for this clonotype. This chain joins TRBV2 and TRBJ2-2; no clear D. The CDR3 consists of 13 residues. The ends were cut back, 1 base at V and 7 bases at J, with 7 bases in the middle. CDR1 is SNHLY and CDR2 is FYNNEI in the germline V gene. The CDR3 nucleotides are TGTGCCAGCAGTGAAGGGATAAGCGGGGAGCTGTTTTTT. This gives the protein CASSEGISGELFF.